A single sample gave rise to the 20 T cell receptor beta chains below, sequenced in a study of cytomegalovirus exposure and HLA in healthy donors. Amplification used 60 Vbeta primers and 13 Jbeta primers. Repertoires were generated with immunoSEQ multiplex PCR, while TCRdb's copy carries only in-frame clones and drops some. The table lists roughly 120,000 clones, around 10% of them singletons, with 3% in the top ten. Sequenced material: PBMCs. These receptors all stem from a man aged 25 to 40 in good health and CMV-seronegative.

In its sample, this clone was seen a few times. This sequence joins TRBV27 and TRBJ1-1; 9 nucleotides match TRBD1. This CDR3 is 13 amino acids long. CDR1 and CDR2 from the germline V gene are MNHEY and SMNVEV (reference sequence). The trim removed 7 bases at V and 5 bases at J, leaving 5 bases unmatched. The CDR3 nucleotides are TGTGCCAGCACCGGGACAGGGTGGACTGAAGCTTTCTTT. As protein: CASTGTGWTEAFF.

The chain recombines TRBV4-2 with TRBJ2-7; no firm D call. CDR3 length equals 15 residues. Germline CDR1 and CDR2: LGHNA and YNFKEQ. The ends were cut back, 1 base at V and 0 bases at J, with 10 bases in the middle. CDR3 sequence: CASSQVGASSYEQYF. CDR3 nucleotide sequence: TGTGCCAGCAGCCAAGTTGGTGCGAGCTCCTACGAGCAGTACTTC.

About this clone itself: A junction boundary mismatches the germline segment, possibly from a read error. The chain employs TRBV6-1 and TRBJ2-7; D remains ambiguous. In germline, CDR1 is MNHNS, CDR2 SASEGT. The CDR3 contains 10 residues. The CDR3, as DNA: TGTGCCAGCAGTGAGGGCGAGCAATACTTC. As protein: CASSEGEQYF.

This clone appeared a few times. The gene calls are TRBV10-3 and TRBJ2-1, with 7 bases aligning to TRBD2. V shed 8 bases and J 1 base; nucleotides not matched to a gene: 8. The CDR3 sequence is 15 residues long. The germline V gene encodes CDR1 ENHRY and CDR2 SYGVKD. In DNA form, the CDR3 reads TGTGCCATCTGGGCTAGCGGCGATTCCTACAATGAGCAGTTCTTC. Its translation: CAIWASGDSYNEQFF.

This clone was detected a few times. V usage is TRBV19 and J usage is TRBJ2-3; TRBD1 agrees at 10 bases. CDR3 length: 15 residues. V gave up 5 bases and J gave up 4 bases; unmatched junction bases: 6. From germline, CDR1 is LNHDA and CDR2 SQIVND (reference sequence). Here the CDR3 DNA reads TGTGCCAGTAGTTTACGGGACAGGGGCGCAGATACGCAGTATTTT. It codes for CASSLRDRGADTQYF.

The rearrangement uses TRBV4-3 and TRBJ2-2; 8 bases are a match to TRBD2. Germline V lookup: CDR1 LGHNA, CDR2 YSLEER. The CDR3 contains 17 residues. V was pared by 0 bases and J by 0 bases, with 3 bases of the junction left unmatched. CDR3 loop: CASSQDLAGSNTGELFF. Here the CDR3 DNA reads TGCGCCAGCAGCCAAGATCTAGCGGGTTCGAACACCGGGGAGCTGTTTTTT.

This clone turned up a few times. This specimen includes other DNA sequences encoding the same CDR3. This chain connects TRBV30 to TRBJ1-5, with 8 bases matching TRBD1. Losses at the gene ends were 3 bases for V and 6 bases for J; bases not matched to a gene: 4. In germline, CDR1 is GTSNPN, CDR2 SVGIG (reference sequence). This CDR3 comprises 13 residues. In nucleotides, the CDR3 is TGTGCCTGGAGCCCAGGGGGCGGTCAGCCCCAGCATTTT. It codes for CAWSPGGGQPQHF.

In its sample, this clone was seen a few times. The rearrangement links TRBV2 to TRBJ1-2; D perhaps matches TRBD1 (5 bases). V was clipped by 7 bases and J by 1 base, with 10 bases between them. Germline-derived CDR1 and CDR2 are SNHLY and FYNNEI. This CDR3 region has 13 residues. CDR3 nucleotides: TGTGCCAGCAATGGGGCCCTTAACTATGGCTACACCTTC. Protein sequence: CASNGALNYGYTF.

This clone was seen more than once but under ten times. This chain uses TRBV7-2 with TRBJ1-1; perhaps TRBD1 as D (5 bases). The V gene's germline CDR1 is SGHTA and CDR2 FQGNSA. The CDR3 extends over 14 amino acids. V was trimmed by 6 bases and J by 4 bases, leaving 15 bases between them. The CDR3 spells CASRTGGVVTEAFF. The CDR3 bases are TGTGCCAGCAGGACCGGGGGGGTAGTCACTGAAGCTTTCTTT. The variable domain in full, completed from reference TRBV7-2 and TRBJ1-1, reads GAGVSQSPSNKVTEKGKDVELRCDPISGHTALYWYRQSLGQGLEFLIYFQGNSAPDKSGLPSDRFSAERTGGSVSTLTIQRTQQEDSAVYLCASRTGGVVTEAFFGQGTRLTVV.

The J gene is TRBJ2-1, the V gene TRBV19, with a weak D call TRBD1 (6 bases). Per germline, CDR1 LNHDA and CDR2 SQIVND (reference sequence). The CDR3 runs 15 residues. Deletions cut 3 bases from V and 6 bases from J, with 15 bases between. The CDR3 loop reads CASSIHRVRGNEQFF. The DNA of the CDR3 is TGTGCCAGTAGTATCCACAGGGTGAGGGGCAATGAGCAGTTCTTC.

This chain links TRBV9 with TRBJ2-7; 11 bases are shared with TRBD1. V lost 4 bases and J lost 6; bases outside the gene matches: 6. CDR1 is SGDLS, CDR2 YYNGEE, per germline. CDR3 length: 14 residues. The CDR3 DNA reads as TGTGCCAGCAGCCCGACCGGGACAGGGGGCGAGCAGTACTTC. Amino acids: CASSPTGTGGEQYF. The whole variable domain, remainder taken from reference TRBV9 and TRBJ2-7, is DSGVTQTPKHLITATGQRVTLRCSPRSGDLSVYWYQQSLDQGLQFLIQYYNGEERAKGNILERFSAQQFPDLHSELNLSSLELGDSALYFCASSPTGTGGEQYFGPGTRLTVT.

The chain links TRBV5-6 to TRBJ2-6, with D possibly being TRBD1 (5 bases). CDR1 and CDR2 from the germline V gene are SGHDT and YYEEEE. V was cut by 0 bases and J by 0 bases, with 7 bases left in between. This CDR3 is 16 amino acids long. The CDR3 here is CASSLGQNSGANVLTF. CDR3 nucleotide sequence: TGTGCCAGCAGCTTGGGACAGAACTCTGGGGCCAACGTCCTGACTTTC.

This clone turned up a few times. The genes are TRBV9 and TRBJ2-7; D may be TRBD2 (6 bases). Trimming left V 4 bases short and J 0 bases short, with 14 bases between. In germline, CDR1 is SGDLS, CDR2 YYNGEE. This CDR3 is built from 15 residues. The CDR3 bases are TGTGCCAGCAGCCCAACGGAGGGCGGCTCCTACGAGCAGTACTTC. Translation gives CASSPTEGGSYEQYF.

The chain employs TRBV27 and TRBJ2-1; D gene ambiguous. CDR1 is MNHEY and CDR2 is SMNVEV in the germline V gene (reference sequence). This CDR3 is built from 11 residues. V was pared by 3 bases and J by 6 bases, with 3 bases between. CDR3 sequence: CASSFFNEQFF. The CDR3 DNA reads TGTGCCAGCAGTTTCTTCAATGAGCAGTTCTTC.

The V gene is TRBV30, the J gene TRBJ2-3; 8 bases map to TRBD1. This CDR3 has 16 amino acids. Losses at the gene ends were 0 bases for V and 1 base for J; bases not matched to a gene: 6. Germline V gives CDR1 GTSNPN, CDR2 SVGIG (reference sequence). The CDR3 loop is CAWSVHPGQGTDTQYF. Here the CDR3 DNA reads TGTGCCTGGAGTGTACATCCGGGACAGGGCACAGATACGCAGTATTTT.

V usage is TRBV28 and J usage is TRBJ2-1; unclear D gene. The germline V and J ends were trimmed by 6 bases and 6 bases, with 6 bases remaining between them. There are 11 residues in the CDR3. Germline values: CDR1 MDHEN, CDR2 SYDVKM. The CDR3 sequence: CASSPSNEQFF. The DNA of the CDR3 is TGTGCCAGCAGCCCCTCCAATGAGCAGTTCTTC.

The rearrangement uses TRBV7-9 and TRBJ2-4; the match to TRBD1 covers 8 bases. The V gene's germline CDR1 is SEHNR and CDR2 FQNEAQ (reference sequence). With 1 base clipped from V and 9 bases from J, the junction kept 8 bases outside the gene matches. The CDR3 contains 15 residues. The CDR3 sequence is CASSLGAGGEGIQYF. The CDR3 DNA follows: TGTGCCAGCAGCTTAGGGGCAGGGGGCGAAGGCATTCAGTACTTC. The full variable domain, its missing parts supplied by reference TRBV7-9 and TRBJ2-4, is DTGVSQNPRHKITKRGQNVTFRCDPISEHNRLYWYRQTLGQGPEFLTYFQNEAQLEKSRLLSDRFSAERPKGSFSTLEIQRTEQGDSAMYLCASSLGAGGEGIQYFGAGTRLSVL.

The rearrangement joins TRBV4-1 to TRBJ2-3; 7 nucleotides match TRBD1. The CDR3 contains 15 residues. The germline CDR1 and CDR2 sequences are MGHRA and YSYEKL. After removal of 5 bases from V and 4 bases from J, the junction contained 9 bases not matched to a gene. DNA for the CDR3: TGCGCCAGCAGCACGACAGGGATAGGTTCAGATACGCAGTATTTT. Its translation is CASSTTGIGSDTQYF.

The chain is built from TRBV4-2 and TRBJ2-7; 8 bases agree with TRBD2. Germline V gene lookup returns CDR1 LGHNA and CDR2 YNFKEQ. CDR3 length: 17 residues. With V trimmed by 5 bases and J by 2 bases, 14 bases remained unmatched. CDR3 in amino acids: CASSKAVLAGEPYEQYF. CDR3 bases: TGTGCCAGCAGCAAAGCCGTCCTAGCGGGCGAACCCTACGAGCAGTACTTC.

This clone has more than one count but fewer than ten. The sample holds other DNA sequences that translate to the same CDR3. This chain uses TRBV5-1 with TRBJ1-4; 9 positions agree with TRBD1. With 3 bases clipped from V and 7 bases from J, the junction kept 4 bases outside the gene matches. Germline V gives CDR1 SGHRS, CDR2 YFSETQ. The CDR3 loop spans 14 amino acids. The CDR3 nucleotides are TGCGCCAGCAGCTCGGGACAGGGTGGTGAAAAACTGTTTTTT. Translating it yields CASSSGQGGEKLFF.